This TCR beta chain was captured in a study of blood T cell repertoires in COVID-19. Data came from immunoSEQ multiplex PCR; TCRdb stores just in-frame clones and leaves some out. The sample includes some 130,000 clones, approximately 86% of them seen just once. A Seattle source enrolled patients during active infection and followed them longitudinally. The germline V and J ends were trimmed by 5 bases and 4 bases, with 15 bases remaining between them. The CDR3 extends over 15 amino acids. Looked up from germline, CDR1 is LGHDT and CDR2 is YNNKEL (reference sequence). This TCR derives from a woman between 70 and 85 years old with COVID-19, enrolled during active disease. Material: peripheral blood. V usage is TRBV3-1 (or the pseudogene TRBV3-2) and J usage is TRBJ1-3; D is unclear. This CDR3 is CASSETVMGGNTIYF. The CDR3 DNA reads TGTGCCAGCAGCGAAACGGTCATGGGCGGAAACACCATATATTTT.